One sample yielded the 5 T cell receptor beta chains listed below, sequenced in a study of identifying expanded T cells in peripheral blood. The protocol was immunoSEQ multiplex PCR, while the TCRdb copy is restricted to in-frame clones and leaves out a portion. Altogether 120,000 or so clones are present, roughly 84% being singletons, with the ten largest covering less than 4%. The sample consisted of blood. The source is a person aged 18 to 75 in good health.

This clone was detected only a few times. The chain combines TRBV4-1 with TRBJ1-5; the D is unclear. Germline assignment: CDR1 MGHRA and CDR2 YSYEKL. This CDR3 contains 14 residues. V was cut by 2 bases and J by 4 bases, with 9 bases left in between. The CDR3 DNA sequence: TGCGCCAGCAGCCAACCCTTAACGAATCAGCCCCAGCATTTT. Residues: CASSQPLTNQPQHF.

This clone was picked up one time. This sequence joins TRBV10-2 and TRBJ1-4; the D gene is possibly TRBD1 (5 bases). Germline V gene sequence: CDR1 WSHSY, CDR2 SAAADI. V lost 6 bases to trimming and J lost 3 bases, with 14 bases between them. There are 15 residues in the CDR3. The CDR3 here is CASRTQGSANEKLFF. The DNA of the CDR3 is TGCGCCAGCAGGACTCAGGGTTCGGCTAATGAAAAACTGTTTTTT.

This rearrangement joins TRBV15 to TRBJ1-1; D gene unclear. V was trimmed by 0 bases and J by 0 bases, leaving 5 bases between them. This CDR3 has 14 amino acids. CDR1 and CDR2 from the germline V gene are LNHNV and YYDKDF (reference sequence). CDR3 sequence: CATSRDLMNTEAFF. Here the CDR3 DNA reads TGTGCCACCAGCAGAGATCTTATGAACACTGAAGCTTTCTTT.

The V and J genes are TRBV2 and TRBJ2-7; 9 bases align to TRBD1. Trimming at V came to 5 bases and at J to 2 bases, leaving 7 bases not matched to a gene. The CDR3 consists of 15 residues. Germline CDR1 reads SNHLY; CDR2 reads FYNNEI. The CDR3 nucleotides are TGTGCCAGCAGTAAGGACAGGGGTGTCCCCTACGAGCAGTACTTC. Its translation is CASSKDRGVPYEQYF.

J is TRBJ1-1 and V is TRBV10-3; D is unclear. The CDR3 loop spans 14 amino acids. V dropped 2 bases and J dropped 1 base, with 8 bases sitting between them. CDR1 ENHRY and CDR2 SYGVKD come from the germline V gene. CDR3 nucleotide sequence: TGTGCCATCAGTGAGGAGGCGCCGAACACTGAAGCTTTCTTT. Residues: CAISEEAPNTEAFF.